Sequencing of this T cell receptor beta chain was carried out in a study of Ad26.COV2.S vaccination and SARS-CoV-2 variants. Study details: It was the COV1001 Ad26.COV2.S trial arm that included the donor.

Some clones are missing from TCRdb's copy, which holds only in-frame ones; the method was immunoSEQ multiplex PCR. The table lists hundreds of thousands of clones, about 85% of them singletons. The V end was cut by 2 bases, the J end by 8 bases, with 13 bases between. Per germline, CDR1 MRHNA and CDR2 SNTAGT. This CDR3 has 15 residues. This sample's treatment: roughly 18 received Ad26.COV2.S at low or high dose, single or two shots; roughly five received placebo; per-sample allocation not given. Sampling occurred on day 63 after the first vaccine or placebo injection. In Boston, the donor was an adult between 18-55 years of age. For this clone: The antigen is not known.

Study results and caveats: Individuals receiving vaccine had higher spike-specific TCR breadth than placebo recipients did.

This chain uses TRBV6-4 with TRBJ1-6, with D unclear. This specimen consisted of peripheral blood, obtained in a trial of Ad26.COV2.S vaccine versus placebo. The origin of this receptor is a person aged 18-65 years who received the Ad26.COV2.S COVID-19 vaccine or a placebo. The CDR3 DNA reads TGTGCCAGCAGTGACGGACCCACCGGGCATTCACCCCTCCACTTT. Protein: CASSDGPTGHSPLHF.